This TCR beta chain was recovered during a study of blood T cell repertoires in COVID-19. Across the study: T cells, B-cell-depleted T cells, or PBMCs provided the cDNA or gDNA that served as material.

The CDR3 has 16 residues. The V segment lost 5 bases and the J segment 2 bases; nucleotides outside the gene matches: 7. CDR1 and CDR2 (germline): SEHNR, FQNEAQ (reference sequence). Only in-frame clones appear in the TCRdb table, and some are missing; sequencing was by immunoSEQ multiplex PCR. The data contain 85,000 to 120,000 clones, over 60% of them seen just once; the ten biggest clones take up around 6.2%. Followed over time, Seattle patients had been enrolled while infection was active. The clonotype was recovered from an older man with COVID-19, enrolled during active disease. Sequencing used peripheral blood. The chain employs TRBV7-9 and TRBJ2-3; 10 nucleotides match TRBD2. The DNA for the CDR3 is TGTGCCAGCAGCCTCCGGACTAGCGGCTACACAGATACGCAGTATTTT. Its translation: CASSLRTSGYTDTQYF.